The rows below give T cell receptor beta chains drawn from one sample of a study of T-cell memory formation after mild COVID-19. One entry per CDR3 protein results from TCRdb running MiXCR on the 5' RACE reads. The profile covers 150,000 to 200,000 distinct CDR3 sequences, with 25% to 40% appearing a single time and more than 10% taken by the ten largest. Sequencing used PBMCs or a T cell subset sorted from them (not recorded which). The receptor set was obtained from an adult woman who had mild COVID-19 (a few samples of this study predate the infection). Cell type and time point are not known. CDR3s include the opening cysteine and the closing phenylalanine or tryptophan. A D gene is named only where the DNA matches it firmly. Clone size, where shown, is once, few, many, or a class for clones that have expanded.

J | D | size | V | CDR3 | DNA
TRBJ1-2 | . | few | TRBV20-1 | CSARDEEGNGYTF | TGCAGTGCTAGAGATGAGGAGGGTAATGGCTACACCTTC
TRBJ2-1 | TRBD2 | few | TRBV16 | CASSQSWTSIFF | TGTGCCAGCAGCCAATCGTGGACTAGTATTTTCTTC
TRBJ2-4 | . | . | TRBV6-2/TRBV6-3 | CASKDEGLDIQYF | TGTGCCAGCAAGGATGAGGGGCTCGACATTCAGTACTTC
TRBJ2-5 | TRBD2 | . | TRBV7-2 | CASSSTSAPGETQYF | TGTGCCAGCAGCTCCACTAGCGCGCCGGGGGAGACCCAGTACTTC
TRBJ1-4 | . | . | TRBV6-2/TRBV6-3 | CASGGRGNEKLFF | TGTGCCAGCGGGGGTAGGGGAAATGAAAAACTGTTTTTT
TRBJ2-7 | TRBD1 | . | TRBV6-4 | CASSAGTPGQQDF | TGTGCCAGCAGTGCTGGGACCCCGGGACAGCAAGACTTC
TRBJ2-6 | . | few | TRBV5-1 | CASSLGVSGANVLTF | TGCGCCAGCAGCCTCGGGGTCTCTGGGGCCAACGTCCTGACTTTC
TRBJ1-5 | . | . | TRBV19 | CASSTSGRYSNQPQHF | TGTGCCAGTAGTACATCGGGACGGTATAGCAATCAGCCCCAGCATTTT
TRBJ1-1 | . | . | TRBV12-3/TRBV12-4 | CASSSWVRTEAFF | TGTGCCAGCAGTAGTTGGGTCCGCACTGAAGCTTTCTTT
TRBJ1-2 | TRBD1 | . | TRBV6-2/TRBV6-3 | CASRGTGDYGYTF | TGTGCCAGCAGAGGGACAGGGGACTATGGCTACACCTTC
TRBJ2-2 | . | few | TRBV5-6 | CASSFWVNTGELFF | TGTGCCAGCAGCTTCTGGGTGAACACCGGGGAGCTGTTTTTT
TRBJ2-5 | . | . | TRBV6-1 | CASRLQGAGETQYF | TGTGCCAGCAGACTACAGGGTGCGGGGGAGACCCAGTACTTC
TRBJ2-1 | . | . | TRBV29-1 | CSVEEGQSFYNEQFF | TGCAGCGTTGAAGAAGGGCAGAGTTTCTACAATGAGCAGTTCTTC
TRBJ2-2 | TRBD1 | . | TRBV5-6 | CASSWDRAGELFF | TGTGCCAGCAGCTGGGACAGGGCCGGGGAGCTGTTTTTT
TRBJ2-5 | . | few | TRBV29-1 | CSAWGSQETQYF | TGCAGCGCCTGGGGATCCCAAGAGACCCAGTACTTC
TRBJ2-5 | . | . | TRBV5-1 | CASSLGPGSGQETQYF | TGCGCCAGCAGCTTGGGACCCGGGTCTGGTCAAGAGACCCAGTACTTC
TRBJ2-1 | . | few | TRBV29-1 | CSVESDRPSGEQFF | TGCAGCGTTGAAAGTGACAGACCGTCGGGAGAGCAGTTCTTC
TRBJ1-4 | . | few | TRBV15 | CATSRRPSGYEKLFF | TGTGCCACCAGCAGACGACCCTCTGGGTATGAAAAACTGTTTTTT
TRBJ2-7 | . | . | TRBV11-2 | CASSLQSGVTYEQYF | TGTGCCAGCAGCTTACAATCGGGGGTAACCTACGAGCAGTACTTC
TRBJ2-5 | TRBD2 | few | TRBV7-9 | CASSSRNTASGHQETQYF | TGTGCCAGCAGCTCCCGAAATACGGCTAGCGGACACCAAGAGACCCAGTACTTC
TRBJ2-7 | TRBD2 | few | TRBV27 | CASRVAGGPYEQYF | TGTGCCAGCAGGGTAGCGGGGGGGCCCTACGAGCAGTACTTC
TRBJ2-1 | . | . | TRBV5-4 | CASSVVLSSYNEQFF | TGTGCCAGCAGCGTAGTCTTGAGCTCCTACAATGAGCAGTTCTTC
TRBJ2-7 | . | . | TRBV24-1 | CATSDKLAPVSGEQYF | TGTGCCACCAGTGACAAGCTAGCGCCGGTATCGGGTGAGCAGTACTTC
TRBJ1-1 | . | . | TRBV11-2 | CASSLDLGRVNTEAFF | TGTGCCAGCAGCTTAGATTTGGGGAGGGTGAACACTGAAGCTTTCTTT
TRBJ2-1 | . | . | TRBV7-9 | CASSPLREQFF | TGTGCCAGCAGCCCCCTCCGGGAGCAGTTCTTC
TRBJ2-5 | . | . | TRBV29-1 | CSVEDAGMVETQYF | TGCAGCGTTGAAGATGCGGGGATGGTGGAGACCCAGTACTTC
TRBJ1-2 | . | few | TRBV24-1 | CATSEFGGNYGYTF | TGTGCCACCAGTGAATTTGGTGGGAACTATGGCTACACCTTC
TRBJ2-7 | . | few | TRBV7-2 | CASSPSFGRTYEQYF | TGTGCCAGCAGCCCTTCTTTCGGGCGCACCTACGAGCAGTACTTC
TRBJ2-2 | TRBD1 | . | TRBV27 | CASSQGAPGNTGELFF | TGTGCCAGCAGCCAGGGGGCGCCTGGGAACACCGGGGAGCTGTTTTTT
TRBJ2-7 | TRBD1 | . | TRBV5-6 | CASSRWDRGLWEQYF | TGTGCCAGCAGCCGTTGGGACAGGGGGCTTTGGGAGCAGTACTTC
TRBJ2-1 | TRBD2 | . | TRBV7-9 | CASTGTSSYNEQFF | TGTGCCAGCACCGGGACTAGCTCCTACAATGAGCAGTTCTTC
TRBJ1-1 | . | few | TRBV7-2 | CASSSDRLVMNTEAFF | TGTGCCAGCAGCTCGGACAGACTGGTCATGAACACTGAAGCTTTCTTT
TRBJ1-1 | TRBD1 | . | TRBV18 | CASSQGQLAFF | TGTGCCAGCTCACAGGGACAGTTAGCTTTCTTT
TRBJ2-5 | TRBD2 | . | TRBV7-7 | CASSQGLAGDQETQYF | TGTGCCAGCAGCCAGGGACTAGCGGGGGACCAAGAGACCCAGTACTTC
TRBJ1-5 | . | few | TRBV20-1 | CSAPDTGQPQHF | TGCAGTGCTCCAGACACGGGTCAGCCCCAGCATTTT
TRBJ1-1 | . | . | TRBV21-1 | CASSKAGGRRAFF | TGTGCCAGCAGCAAAGCCGGGGGGCGTAGAGCTTTCTTT
TRBJ2-1 | . | . | TRBV7-3 | CASSPVTDHLSYNEQFF | TGTGCCAGCAGCCCCGTCACCGATCACCTCTCCTACAATGAGCAGTTCTTC
TRBJ2-1 | . | . | TRBV20-1 | CSASHEQFF | TGCAGTGCTAGCCATGAGCAGTTCTTC
TRBJ1-1 | . | . | TRBV12-3/TRBV12-4 | CASTGTGQMNTEAFF | TGTGCCAGCACCGGTACGGGTCAGATGAACACTGAAGCTTTCTTT
TRBJ2-1 | . | . | TRBV7-6 | CASGPDSSSYNEQFF | TGTGCCAGCGGGCCGGACAGCAGCTCCTACAATGAGCAGTTCTTC
TRBJ2-5 | TRBD1 | . | TRBV27 | CASSRRQGYETQYF | TGTGCCAGCAGTAGACGACAGGGGTATGAGACCCAGTACTTC
TRBJ2-3 | . | . | TRBV12-5 | CASGLILAGSTDTQYF | TGTGCTAGTGGTTTGATCCTGGCGGGGTCCACAGATACGCAGTATTTT
TRBJ2-2 | TRBD2 | . | TRBV4-2 | CASSRWASGGENTGELFF | TGTGCCAGCAGCCGTTGGGCTAGCGGGGGAGAGAACACCGGGGAGCTGTTTTTT
TRBJ2-7 | . | . | TRBV12-3/TRBV12-4 | CASTVSRPYEQYF | TGTGCCAGCACAGTCAGTCGGCCCTACGAGCAGTACTTC